The entry that follows covers one TCR beta chain sequence. Its antigen remains unidentified. Assembly of TCR beta libraries relied on iRepertoire HTBI primers together with Arm-PCR of CDR3 regions. MiXCR was run by TCRdb on the multiplex PCR reads, yielding one entry per CDR3 protein. The sample lists about 470,000 distinct CDR3 sequences, roughly 20% occurring once. The data were taken from a study of regulatory T cells in long-lasting Graves disease. Overall study results and limits: Whereas 950 to 1,000 public clonotypes were shared by new patients, persistent patients shared more, at around 2,700. Persistent disease was associated with favored TRBV28 usage and with favored use of TRBJ1-2 and TRBJ2-5. It was peripheral blood alone, not thyroid tissue, that was studied. Persistent Graves' patients showed reduced TCR diversity versus newly diagnosed patients.

CDR3 size: 18 residues. Germline CDR1 is DFQATT and CDR2 is SNEGSKA (reference sequence). The V and J ends lost 5 bases and 6 bases, in that order; junction bases with no gene match: 16. Time point here: persistent/refractory GD, antithyroid drugs over 5 years with positive TRAb. PBMC RNA served as the TCR library source. The sample here was peripheral blood mononuclear cells (PBMCs), taken when the disease was refractory, from a patient treated with antithyroid drugs. This clonotype was sampled from a female donor with Graves disease. The chain has TRBV20-1 and TRBJ2-7, with TRBD2 matching 16 bases. CDR3 in DNA: TGCAGTGCTGCTAAGGGACTAGCGGGAGGGTCCTGGGTGGGCGAGCAGTACTTC. This translates into CSAAKGLAGGSWVGEQYF.